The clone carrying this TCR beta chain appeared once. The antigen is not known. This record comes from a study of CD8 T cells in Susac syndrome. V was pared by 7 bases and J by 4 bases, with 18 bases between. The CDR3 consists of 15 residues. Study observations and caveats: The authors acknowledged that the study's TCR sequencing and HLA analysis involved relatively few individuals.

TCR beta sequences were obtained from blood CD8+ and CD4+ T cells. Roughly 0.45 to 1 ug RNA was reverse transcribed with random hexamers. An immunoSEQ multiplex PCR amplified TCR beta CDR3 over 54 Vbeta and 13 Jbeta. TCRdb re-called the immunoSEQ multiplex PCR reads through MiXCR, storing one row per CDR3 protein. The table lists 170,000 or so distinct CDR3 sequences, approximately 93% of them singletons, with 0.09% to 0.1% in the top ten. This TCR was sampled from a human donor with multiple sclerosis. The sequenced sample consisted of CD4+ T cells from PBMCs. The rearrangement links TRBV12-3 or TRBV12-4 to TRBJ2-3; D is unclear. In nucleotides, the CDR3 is TGTGCCAGCACTCCCTCAAGGGTGTGGGCAGATACGCAGTATTTT. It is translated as CASTPSRVWADTQYF.